The sequence of this T cell receptor (beta chain) was determined in a study of cytomegalovirus exposure and HLA in healthy donors. Study-level findings and limits: Differences between HLA loci emerged in a later analysis of TCR association rates, with DRB1 most and HLA-C fewest.

Comments on this clone: Its specificity is unknown.

The PCR contained 60 Vbeta and 13 Jbeta primers. Source study methods: Per a later analysis, the number of unique TCR beta chains was some 82 million, of which 10 million to 11 million were shared. Assay used: immunoSEQ multiplex PCR; TCRdb lists only in-frame clones, some missing. V and J calls and clone size come straight from that table; D and trimming were deduced from the DNA. The repertoire holds 98,000 or so clones, with about three quarters as singletons. This clonotype originated in a human donor in good health. Sequences were obtained from PBMCs.

Written as DNA, the CDR3 is TGTGCCAGCAGGGAGCGGGAGACCCAGTACTTC. Encoded protein: CASRERETQYF. The V and J genes are TRBV28 and TRBJ2-5; TRBD2 might be the D (5 bases). Per germline, CDR1 MDHEN and CDR2 SYDVKM. With 6 bases removed from V and 5 bases from J, the gap between germline ends came to 7 bases. CDR3 length: 11 amino acids.